The 2 T cell receptor beta chains below come from one sample, sequenced in a study of blood T cell repertoires in COVID-19. Sequencing was performed with immunoSEQ multiplex PCR; in TCRdb, only in-frame clones are kept and a portion is missing. The table includes 150,000 to 200,000 clones, around 82% detected once. The specimen was peripheral blood. These TCRs come from a man aged 60-69 years with active or convalescent COVID-19.

The V gene is TRBV3-1 (or the pseudogene TRBV3-2), the J gene TRBJ1-3; 7 bases line up with TRBD1. With 9 bases clipped from V and 0 bases from J, the junction kept 2 bases outside the gene matches. There are 13 residues in the CDR3. The germline CDR1 and CDR2 sequences are LGHDT and YNNKEL (reference sequence). The CDR3 sequence is CASGTVSGNTIYF. In DNA form, the CDR3 reads TGTGCCAGTGGGACAGTCTCTGGAAACACCATATATTTT.

This clone was found a few times. The chain recombines TRBV2 with TRBJ1-1; D is unclear. Germline loops: CDR1 SNHLY, CDR2 FYNNEI. This CDR3 region has 14 residues. V was shortened by 4 bases and J by 0 bases, with 9 bases between the two germline ends. DNA for the CDR3: TGTGCCAGCAGTGCTAATGCCCTGAACACTGAAGCTTTCTTT. It encodes CASSANALNTEAFF.